These 20 T cell receptor beta chains came from one sample sequenced in a study of identical twins. TCRdb reprocessed the 5' RACE reads with MiXCR, giving one entry per CDR3 protein. The data hold about 470,000 distinct CDR3 sequences, with about 24% observed a single time. The same sample was also used in a study of T cells expressing NK-cell markers.

Material: CD4+ T cells sorted from blood. These receptors were collected from a woman under 30 in good health.

This clonotype was observed a few times. V usage is TRBV6-1 and J usage is TRBJ2-1; 8 nucleotides agree with TRBD2. The CDR3 has 16 residues. The V segment lost 4 bases and the J segment 2 bases; nucleotides outside the gene matches: 7. Per germline, CDR1 MNHNS and CDR2 SASEGT. The CDR3 loop is CASSGGTSRAYNEQFF. CDR3 nucleotide sequence: TGTGCCAGCAGTGGGGGGACTAGTCGCGCCTACAATGAGCAGTTCTTC.

Only a few counts were recorded for this clonotype. The chain links TRBV12-3 or TRBV12-4 to TRBJ1-5; the D is unclear. This CDR3 is built from 14 residues. V gave up 6 bases and J gave up 1 base, with 10 bases separating them. CDR3 region: CASRGPGSNQPQHF. CDR3 DNA sequence: TGTGCCAGCAGGGGCCCTGGGAGCAATCAGCCCCAGCATTTT.

Turning to this clonotype: At one end, the junction sequence differs from germline, possibly due to a read error. The chain combines TRBV20-1 with TRBJ2-5; perhaps TRBD2 as D (6 bases). CDR3 size: 12 residues. Germline lookup yields CDR1 DFQATT and CDR2 SNEGSKA (reference sequence). CDR3 nucleotides: TGCAGTACTAGCCGGCACCAAGAGACCCAGTACTTC. Its translation is CSTSRHQETQYF.

The genes are TRBV29-1 and TRBJ2-2; 7 nucleotides align to TRBD1. The V and J ends lost 3 bases and 6 bases, in that order; junction bases with no gene match: 4. Germline values: CDR1 SQVTM, CDR2 ANQGSEA. This CDR3 has 13 residues. CDR3 coding DNA: TGCAGCGTTGACAGGGGGATTTCCGGGGAGCTGTTTTTT. This encodes CSVDRGISGELFF.

V gene TRBV4-3 combines with J gene TRBJ2-1; 7 bases match TRBD2. V shed 3 bases and J 8 bases; nucleotides not matched to a gene: 13. This CDR3 is 16 amino acids long. CDR1 is LGHNA, CDR2 YSLEER, per germline. CDR3 nucleotides: TGCGCCAGCAGCCAGCTACCAACCGGACTAGGTTATGAGCAGTTCTTC. Translation: CASSQLPTGLGYEQFF.

The J gene is TRBJ2-1, the V gene TRBV10-3; 9 nucleotides align to TRBD2. Germline lookup yields CDR1 ENHRY and CDR2 SYGVKD. J lost 0 bases, V lost 3 bases, and 6 bases had no gene match. The CDR3 totals 17 residues. The CDR3 protein is CAISDSSGIRSYNEQFF. The DNA of the CDR3 is TGTGCCATCAGTGATTCTAGCGGGATACGCTCCTACAATGAGCAGTTCTTC.

The chain links TRBV12-3 or TRBV12-4 to TRBJ2-7, with D unresolved. The V gene lost 3 bases and the J gene lost 3 bases, with 9 bases spanning the gap. The CDR3 is 13 amino acids. CDR3 DNA sequence: TGTGCCAGCAGTTTTGGGCCCTACTACGAGCAGTACTTC. Its translation: CASSFGPYYEQYF.

The sample holds a few counts of this clonotype. The V call is TRBV28, the J call TRBJ2-7, with 11 bases fitting TRBD1. Germline-derived CDR1 and CDR2 are MDHEN and SYDVKM. CDR3 length: 16 residues. V shed 4 bases, J shed 3 bases, and the junction held 8 bases outside the gene matches. Written as DNA, the CDR3 is TGTGCCAGCAGTTCCTACGCCGGGACAGGGGGCTACGAGCAGTACTTC. Protein: CASSSYAGTGGYEQYF.

The gene calls are TRBV4-3 and TRBJ2-1; 14 bases match TRBD2. This CDR3 has 20 residues. The junction had 11 bases not matched to a gene; V was cut back by 4 bases and J by 0 bases. Germline values: CDR1 LGHNA, CDR2 YSLEER. CDR3 region: CASSRLPGTSGSLSYNEQFF. The CDR3 DNA is TGCGCCAGCAGCCGTCTCCCCGGGACTAGCGGGAGCCTCTCCTACAATGAGCAGTTCTTC.

The chain is built from TRBV5-1 and TRBJ1-1; D remains ambiguous. CDR3 size: 14 residues. Trimming removed 5 bases at V and 0 bases at J, with 11 bases between. The germline V gene encodes CDR1 SGHRS and CDR2 YFSETQ. CDR3 in DNA: TGCGCCAGCAGGTGGTCCTTCATGAACACTGAAGCTTTCTTT. Its protein is CASRWSFMNTEAFF.

V and J are TRBV2 and TRBJ1-1, with D maybe TRBD1 (6 bases). Trimming took off 7 bases at V and 0 bases at J, with 15 bases between the two ends. The CDR3 length is 15 residues. Germline CDR1 and CDR2: SNHLY and FYNNEI. In nucleotides, the CDR3 is TGTGCCAGCATTCGAGAGGGGACATTGAACACTGAAGCTTTCTTT. Its translation is CASIREGTLNTEAFF.

The chain employs TRBV27 and TRBJ2-7; 8 nucleotides agree with TRBD2. The CDR3 runs to 17 residues. V was pared by 5 bases and J by 4 bases, with 16 bases of the junction left unmatched. Germline V gene sequence: CDR1 MNHEY, CDR2 SMNVEV (reference sequence). The CDR3 DNA reads as TGTGCCAGCAGTCCCCTGAGCGGGAGTACTGTCACTTACGAGCAGTACTTC. This translates into CASSPLSGSTVTYEQYF.

CDR3 in amino acids: CASSQLAGGPNTDTQYF. The CDR3 DNA is TGTGCCAGCAGCCAACTTGCGGGAGGGCCGAACACAGATACGCAGTATTTT. This chain connects TRBV14 to TRBJ2-3, with 9 positions matching TRBD2. The ends lost 2 bases at V and 2 bases at J; junction bases unmatched: 8. The CDR3 consists of 17 residues. From germline, CDR1 is SGHDN and CDR2 FVKESK.

Comment on this clonotype: At one end the junction does not follow the germline gene, possibly because of a read error. The chain links TRBV12-3 or TRBV12-4 to TRBJ1-1; D might be TRBD1 (5 bases). This CDR3 has 10 residues. CDR3 DNA sequence: TGTGCCAGCAGAGGTGGGACGGTCCGATTT. Protein: CASRGGTVRF.

This chain links TRBV18 with TRBJ2-7; 7 bases are shared with TRBD2. Germline-derived CDR1 and CDR2 are KGHSH and LQKENI. V lost 5 bases to trimming and J lost 3 bases; unmatched junction nucleotides: 10. The CDR3 loop spans 15 amino acids. The CDR3, as DNA: TGTGCCAGCTCAGCCTCTAGCGGATTGAACTACGAGCAGTACTTC. It is translated as CASSASSGLNYEQYF.

This rearrangement joins TRBV7-2 to TRBJ1-4, with D uncertain. This CDR3 comprises 14 residues. Deletions cut 1 base from V and 8 bases from J, with 11 bases between. The germline V gene has CDR1 SGHTA and CDR2 FQGNSA. The CDR3 loop is CASSLGQSWEKLFF. The CDR3, as DNA: TGTGCCAGCAGCTTAGGGCAGTCCTGGGAAAAACTGTTTTTT.

This clonotype was recorded a few times. The CDR3 loop reads CASSPNRGIYQPQHF. DNA of the CDR3: TGTGCCAGCAGTCCGAACAGGGGTATTTATCAGCCCCAGCATTTT. The chain is built from TRBV12-3 or TRBV12-4 and TRBJ1-5, with TRBD1 matching over 7 bases. V shed 5 bases, J shed 5 bases, and the junction held 9 bases outside the gene matches. The CDR3 has 15 residues.

This clonotype turned up a few times. This rearrangement joins TRBV7-9 to TRBJ2-7; 7 bases match TRBD2. This CDR3 has 17 amino acids. J gave up 0 bases and V 0 bases, and 8 bases lay outside the gene matches. Germline V lookup: CDR1 SEHNR, CDR2 FQNEAQ (reference sequence). This chain's CDR3 is CASSLAFRRESSYEQYF. Written as DNA, the CDR3 is TGTGCCAGCAGCTTAGCTTTTAGGCGGGAGTCCTCCTACGAGCAGTACTTC.

This CDR3 is CASSVVINYGYTF. The CDR3 DNA follows: TGTGCCAGCAGCGTAGTAATCAACTATGGCTACACCTTC. V is TRBV9 and J is TRBJ1-2; no reliable D call. Germline CDR1 is SGDLS and CDR2 is YYNGEE. This CDR3 spans 13 amino acids. Trimming left V 0 bases short and J 2 bases short, with 5 bases between. Full variable domain (remainder filled in from reference TRBV9 and TRBJ1-2): DSGVTQTPKHLITATGQRVTLRCSPRSGDLSVYWYQQSLDQGLQFLIQYYNGEERAKGNILERFSAQQFPDLHSELNLSSLELGDSALYFCASSVVINYGYTFGSGTRLTVV.

The chain uses TRBV5-6 and TRBJ1-2; D ambiguous. V dropped 2 bases and J dropped 5 bases, with 13 bases sitting between them. This CDR3 is 14 amino acids long. Germline V gene lookup returns CDR1 SGHDT and CDR2 YYEEEE. The CDR3 loop is CASSLEGRFYGYTF. The CDR3 DNA is TGTGCCAGCAGCTTAGAAGGGAGGTTTTATGGCTACACCTTC.